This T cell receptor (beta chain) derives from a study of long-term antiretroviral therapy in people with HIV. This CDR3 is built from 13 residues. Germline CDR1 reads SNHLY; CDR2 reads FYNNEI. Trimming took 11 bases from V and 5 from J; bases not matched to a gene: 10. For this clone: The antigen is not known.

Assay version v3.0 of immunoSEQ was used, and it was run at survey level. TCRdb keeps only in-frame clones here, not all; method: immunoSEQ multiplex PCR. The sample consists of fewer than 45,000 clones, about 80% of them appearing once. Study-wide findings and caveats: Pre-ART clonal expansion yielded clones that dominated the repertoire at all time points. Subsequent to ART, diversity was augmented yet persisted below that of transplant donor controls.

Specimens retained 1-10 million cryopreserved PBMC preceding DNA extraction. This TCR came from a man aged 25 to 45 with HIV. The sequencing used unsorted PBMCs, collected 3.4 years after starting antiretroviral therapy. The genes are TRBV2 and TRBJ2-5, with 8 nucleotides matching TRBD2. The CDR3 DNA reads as TGTGCCGGGAAGCGGGAGTTACAGGAGACCCAGTACTTC. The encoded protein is CAGKRELQETQYF.